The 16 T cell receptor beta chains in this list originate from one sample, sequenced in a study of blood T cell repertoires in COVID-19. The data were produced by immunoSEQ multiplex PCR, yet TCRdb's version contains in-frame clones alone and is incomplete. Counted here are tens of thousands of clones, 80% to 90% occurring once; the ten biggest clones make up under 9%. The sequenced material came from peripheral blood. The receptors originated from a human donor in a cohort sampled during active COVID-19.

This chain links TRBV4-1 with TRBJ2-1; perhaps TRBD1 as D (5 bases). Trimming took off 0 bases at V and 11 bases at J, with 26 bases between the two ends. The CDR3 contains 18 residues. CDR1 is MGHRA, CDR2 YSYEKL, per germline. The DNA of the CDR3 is TGCGCCAGCAGCCAAGAGTCGGTCCCTGGGGCCAGACGGGCCCAGCAGTTCTTC. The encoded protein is CASSQESVPGARRAQQFF.

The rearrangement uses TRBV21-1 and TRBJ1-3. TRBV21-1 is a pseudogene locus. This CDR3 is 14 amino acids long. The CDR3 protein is CASSKRLGTGTIYF. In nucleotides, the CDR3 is TGTGCCAGCAGCAAACGGCTTGGAACGGGCACCATATATTTT.

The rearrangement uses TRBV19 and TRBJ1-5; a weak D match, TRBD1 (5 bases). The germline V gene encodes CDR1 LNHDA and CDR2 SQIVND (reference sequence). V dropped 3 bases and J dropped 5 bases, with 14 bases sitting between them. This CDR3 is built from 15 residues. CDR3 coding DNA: TGTGCCAGTAGTATTGGGGGGGGTAGGGATCAGCCCCAGCATTTT. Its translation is CASSIGGGRDQPQHF.

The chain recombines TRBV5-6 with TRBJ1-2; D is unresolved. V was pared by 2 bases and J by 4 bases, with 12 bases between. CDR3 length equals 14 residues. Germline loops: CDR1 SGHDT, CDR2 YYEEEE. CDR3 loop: CASSFPRSTYGYTF. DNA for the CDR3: TGTGCCAGCAGCTTTCCCCGGAGTACCTATGGCTACACCTTC.

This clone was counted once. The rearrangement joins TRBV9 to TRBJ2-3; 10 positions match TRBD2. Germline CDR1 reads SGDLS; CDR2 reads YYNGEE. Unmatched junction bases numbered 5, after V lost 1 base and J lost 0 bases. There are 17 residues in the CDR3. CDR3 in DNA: TGTGCCAGCAGCGTAAGCAGCGGGAGGGGGAGCACAGATACGCAGTATTTT. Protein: CASSVSSGRGSTDTQYF. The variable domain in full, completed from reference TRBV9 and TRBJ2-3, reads DSGVTQTPKHLITATGQRVTLRCSPRSGDLSVYWYQQSLDQGLQFLIQYYNGEERAKGNILERFSAQQFPDLHSELNLSSLELGDSALYFCASSVSSGRGSTDTQYFGPGTRLTVL.

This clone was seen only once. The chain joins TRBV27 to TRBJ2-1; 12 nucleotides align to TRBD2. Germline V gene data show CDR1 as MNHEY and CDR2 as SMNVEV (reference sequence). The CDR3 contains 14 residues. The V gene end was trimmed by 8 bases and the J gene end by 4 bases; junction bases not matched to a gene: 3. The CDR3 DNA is TGTGCCAGCCTGGGACTAGCGGGTTACAATGAGCAGTTCTTC. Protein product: CASLGLAGYNEQFF.

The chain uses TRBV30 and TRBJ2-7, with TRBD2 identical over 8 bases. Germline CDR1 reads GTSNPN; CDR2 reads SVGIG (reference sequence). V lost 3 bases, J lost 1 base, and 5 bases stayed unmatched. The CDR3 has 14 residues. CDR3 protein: CAWSLSGSSYEQYF. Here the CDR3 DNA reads TGTGCCTGGAGCCTCAGCGGGAGTTCCTACGAGCAGTACTTC.

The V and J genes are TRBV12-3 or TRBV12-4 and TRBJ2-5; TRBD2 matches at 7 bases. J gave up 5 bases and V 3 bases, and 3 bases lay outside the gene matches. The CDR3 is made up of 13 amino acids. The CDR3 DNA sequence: TGTGCCAGCAGTTTTAGGGGAGGGGAGACCCAGTACTTC. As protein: CASSFRGGETQYF.

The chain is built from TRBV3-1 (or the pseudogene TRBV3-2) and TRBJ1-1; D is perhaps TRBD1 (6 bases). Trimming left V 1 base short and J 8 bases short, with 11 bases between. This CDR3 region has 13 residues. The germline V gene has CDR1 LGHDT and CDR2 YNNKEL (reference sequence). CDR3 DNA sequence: TGTGCCAGCAGCCAAGGGGGGCCGGGGGAAGCTTTCTTT. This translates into CASSQGGPGEAFF.

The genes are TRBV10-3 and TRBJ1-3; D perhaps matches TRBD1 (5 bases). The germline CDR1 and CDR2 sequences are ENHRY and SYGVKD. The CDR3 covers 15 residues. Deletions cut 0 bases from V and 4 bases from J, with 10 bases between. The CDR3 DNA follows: TGTGCCATCAGTGAGTCGCGGGGCTCAGGAAACACCATATATTTT. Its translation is CAISESRGSGNTIYF.

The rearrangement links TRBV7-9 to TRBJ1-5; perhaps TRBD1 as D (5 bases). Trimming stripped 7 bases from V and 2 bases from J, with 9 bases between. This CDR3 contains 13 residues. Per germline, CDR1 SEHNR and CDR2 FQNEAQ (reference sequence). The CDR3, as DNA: TGTGCCAGCACCCGGGGGGGCAATCAGCCCCAGCATTTT. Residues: CASTRGGNQPQHF.

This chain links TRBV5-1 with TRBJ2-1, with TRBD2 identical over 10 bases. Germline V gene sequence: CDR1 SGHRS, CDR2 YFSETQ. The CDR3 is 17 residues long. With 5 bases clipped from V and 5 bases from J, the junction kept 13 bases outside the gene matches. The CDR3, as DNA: TGCGCCAGCAGGGCCAAGGCCCTAGCGGGAGAAAACAATGAGCAGTTCTTC. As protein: CASRAKALAGENNEQFF.

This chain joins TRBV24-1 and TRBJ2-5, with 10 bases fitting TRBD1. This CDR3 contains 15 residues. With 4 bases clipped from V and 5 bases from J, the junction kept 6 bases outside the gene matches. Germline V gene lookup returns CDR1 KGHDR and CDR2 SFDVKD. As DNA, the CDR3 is TGTGCCACCAGTGACCCCGGGACAGGGGACGAGACCCAGTACTTC. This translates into CATSDPGTGDETQYF.

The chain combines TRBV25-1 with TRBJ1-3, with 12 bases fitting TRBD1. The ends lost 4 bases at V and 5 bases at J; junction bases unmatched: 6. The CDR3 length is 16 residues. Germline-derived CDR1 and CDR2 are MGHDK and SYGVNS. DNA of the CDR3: TGTGCCAGCAGTGTGACCGGGACAGGGGGCCGAAACACCATATATTTT. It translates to CASSVTGTGGRNTIYF.

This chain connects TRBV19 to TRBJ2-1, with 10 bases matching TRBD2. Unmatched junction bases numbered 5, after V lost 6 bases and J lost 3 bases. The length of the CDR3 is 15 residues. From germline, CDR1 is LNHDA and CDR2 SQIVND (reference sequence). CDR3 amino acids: CASSSGTSDYNEQFF. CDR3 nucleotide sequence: TGTGCCAGTAGCTCCGGGACTAGCGACTACAATGAGCAGTTCTTC. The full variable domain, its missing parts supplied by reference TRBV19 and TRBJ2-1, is DGGITQSPKYLFRKEGQNVTLSCEQNLNHDAMYWYRQDPGQGLRLIYYSQIVNDFQKGDIAEGYSVSREKKESFPLTVTSAQKNPTAFYLCASSSGTSDYNEQFFGPGTRLTVL.

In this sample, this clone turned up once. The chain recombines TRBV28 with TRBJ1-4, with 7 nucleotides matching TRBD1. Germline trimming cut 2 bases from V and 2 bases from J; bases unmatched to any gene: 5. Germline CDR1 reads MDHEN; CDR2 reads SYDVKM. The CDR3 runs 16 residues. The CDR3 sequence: CASSLKQGLTNEKLFF. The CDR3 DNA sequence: TGTGCCAGCAGTTTAAAACAGGGGCTTACTAATGAAAAACTGTTTTTT.